This TCR beta chain emerged from a study of OX40 agonist ivuxolimab in advanced cancers. The V end was cut by 1 base, the J end by 8 bases, with 21 bases between. The germline V gene has CDR1 MDHEN and CDR2 SYDVKM. The CDR3 has 17 amino acids. Here immunoSEQ multiplex PCR was the method, and the copy in TCRdb shows in-frame clones only, minus some. The repertoire holds tens of thousands of clones, with roughly 90% as singletons. The sequence was obtained from an adult with an advanced solid tumor such as melanoma, head and neck, liver or kidney cancer. Sample: CD4+ or CD8+ T cells sorted from blood, taken in a trial of the OX40 agonist ivuxolimab. The rearrangement links TRBV28 to TRBJ1-5; tentative D call: TRBD1 (6 bases). The CDR3 sequence is CASSLFGGGGWGKPQHF. The CDR3 DNA follows: TGTGCCAGCAGTTTATTCGGAGGAGGGGGATGGGGGAAGCCCCAGCATTTT.